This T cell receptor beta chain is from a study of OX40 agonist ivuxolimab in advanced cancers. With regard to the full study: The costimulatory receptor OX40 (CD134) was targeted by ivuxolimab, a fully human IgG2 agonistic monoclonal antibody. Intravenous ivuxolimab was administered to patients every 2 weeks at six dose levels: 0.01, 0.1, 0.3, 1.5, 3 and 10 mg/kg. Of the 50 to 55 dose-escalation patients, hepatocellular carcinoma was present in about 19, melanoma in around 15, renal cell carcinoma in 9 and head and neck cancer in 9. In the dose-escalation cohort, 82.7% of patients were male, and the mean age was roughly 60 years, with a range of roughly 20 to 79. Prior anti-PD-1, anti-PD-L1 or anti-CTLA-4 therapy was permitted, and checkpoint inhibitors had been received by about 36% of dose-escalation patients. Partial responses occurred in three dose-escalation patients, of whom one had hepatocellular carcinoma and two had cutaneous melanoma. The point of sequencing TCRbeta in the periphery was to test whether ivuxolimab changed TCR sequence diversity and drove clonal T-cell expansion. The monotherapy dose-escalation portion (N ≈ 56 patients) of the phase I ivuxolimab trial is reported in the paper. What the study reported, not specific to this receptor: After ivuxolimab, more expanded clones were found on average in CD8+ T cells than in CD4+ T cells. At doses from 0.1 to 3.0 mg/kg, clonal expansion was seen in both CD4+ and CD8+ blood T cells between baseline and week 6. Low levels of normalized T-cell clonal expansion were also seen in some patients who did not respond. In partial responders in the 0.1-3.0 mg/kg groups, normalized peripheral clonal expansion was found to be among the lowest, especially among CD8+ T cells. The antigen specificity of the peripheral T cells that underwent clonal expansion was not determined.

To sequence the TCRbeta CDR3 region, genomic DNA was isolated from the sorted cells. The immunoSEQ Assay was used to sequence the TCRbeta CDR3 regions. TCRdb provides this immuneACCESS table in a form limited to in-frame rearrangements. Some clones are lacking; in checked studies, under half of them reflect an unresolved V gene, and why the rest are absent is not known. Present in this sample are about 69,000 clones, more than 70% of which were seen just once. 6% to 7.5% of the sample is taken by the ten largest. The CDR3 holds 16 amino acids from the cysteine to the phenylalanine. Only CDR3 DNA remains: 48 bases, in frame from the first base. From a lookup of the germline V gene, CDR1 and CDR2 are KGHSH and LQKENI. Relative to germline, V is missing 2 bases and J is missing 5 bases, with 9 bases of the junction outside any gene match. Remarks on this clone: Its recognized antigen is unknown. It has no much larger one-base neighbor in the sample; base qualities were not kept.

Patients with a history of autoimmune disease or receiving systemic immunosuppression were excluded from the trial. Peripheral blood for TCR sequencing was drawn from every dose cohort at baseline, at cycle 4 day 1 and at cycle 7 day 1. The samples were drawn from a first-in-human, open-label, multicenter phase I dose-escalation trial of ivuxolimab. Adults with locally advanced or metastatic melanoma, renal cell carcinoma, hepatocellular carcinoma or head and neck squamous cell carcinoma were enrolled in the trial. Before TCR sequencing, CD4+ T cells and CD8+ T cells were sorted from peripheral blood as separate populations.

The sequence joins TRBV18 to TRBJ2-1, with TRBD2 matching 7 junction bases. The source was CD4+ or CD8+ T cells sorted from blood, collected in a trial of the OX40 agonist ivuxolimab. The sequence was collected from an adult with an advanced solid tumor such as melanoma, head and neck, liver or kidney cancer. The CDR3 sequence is CASSPLASGGNNEQFF. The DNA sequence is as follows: TGTGCCAGCTCACCATTGGCTAGCGGAGGCAACAATGAGCAGTTCTTC.